Listed here is a single T cell receptor (beta chain). The data were obtained in a study of early stage breast cancer tumors. CDR1 is MDHEN and CDR2 is SYDVKM in the germline V gene. This CDR3 spans 13 amino acids. V lost 6 bases and J 2 bases, leaving 10 bases between the germline ends. Only in-frame clones appear in the TCRdb table, and some are missing; sequencing was by immunoSEQ multiplex PCR. The top ten hold about 5% of the sample, which has almost 55,000 clones, just over 90% seen once. The sequencing input was blood. The chain joins TRBV28 to TRBJ1-2; perhaps TRBD1 as D (5 bases). The clonotype was recovered from a person aged 70 to 85 with breast cancer. CDR3 in amino acids: CASSRQLNYGYTF. The DNA for the CDR3 is TGTGCCAGCAGCCGACAGTTAAACTATGGCTACACCTTC.